The 9 T cell receptor beta chains in this list originate from one sample, sequenced in a study of blood T cell repertoires in COVID-19. Some clones are missing from TCRdb's copy, which holds only in-frame ones; the method was immunoSEQ multiplex PCR. The sample records 180,000 or so clones, approximately 80% being singletons. The sample comprised PBMCs or T cells enriched from blood (not recorded which). The receptors were gathered from a woman aged 55-69 years who had recovered from COVID-19.

The rearrangement joins TRBV3-1 (or the pseudogene TRBV3-2) to TRBJ1-2; D is ambiguous. Germline loops: CDR1 LGHDT, CDR2 YNNKEL (reference sequence). V lost 3 bases to trimming and J lost 0 bases, with 11 bases between them. The CDR3 sequence is 15 residues long. The DNA of the CDR3 is TGTGCCAGCAGCCACTCCTGGGGAGCTAACTATGGCTACACCTTC. Translated: CASSHSWGANYGYTF.

This chain joins TRBV28 and TRBJ2-2; 8 nucleotides match TRBD1. Trimming at V came to 8 bases and at J to 4 bases, leaving 15 bases not matched to a gene. Germline CDR1 MDHEN, CDR2 SYDVKM. This CDR3 spans 17 amino acids. The CDR3 region has the DNA TGTGCCAGCCAAGCCCCGCTTGGACAGGGCATCACCGGGGAGCTGTTTTTT. Translation gives CASQAPLGQGITGELFF.

Turning to this clone: Different DNA sequences within this sample yield the same CDR3. The chain carries TRBV28 and TRBJ2-7; D is perhaps TRBD2 (6 bases). Trimming cost V 2 bases and J 6 bases, with 8 bases left between them. CDR3 length equals 12 residues. The V gene's germline CDR1 is MDHEN and CDR2 SYDVKM. The CDR3 DNA reads TGTGCCAGCAGTTTAACTAGCAGCGAGCAGTACTTC. The encoded protein is CASSLTSSEQYF.

The rearrangement uses TRBV30 and TRBJ1-5; 7 bases fit TRBD1. Per germline, CDR1 GTSNPN and CDR2 SVGIG (reference sequence). The CDR3 has 16 residues. The ends lost 0 bases at V and 1 base at J; junction bases unmatched: 6. As DNA, the CDR3 is TGTGCCTGGAGTGTACGGGGACAGTTAAGCAATCAGCCCCAGCATTTT. Protein sequence: CAWSVRGQLSNQPQHF.

This sequence joins TRBV29-1 and TRBJ2-5; D is unclear. CDR3 length: 12 amino acids. From germline, CDR1 is SQVTM and CDR2 ANQGSEA. V lost 7 bases and J 2 bases, leaving 11 bases between the germline ends. The CDR3: CSGAPIQETQYF. For the CDR3, the DNA is TGCAGCGGGGCCCCGATACAAGAGACCCAGTACTTC.

CDR3 sequence (DNA): TGTGCCAGCAGTGACCTATGGGCAAGGAGGGGCAGAGAGCAGTTCTTC. This sequence encodes CASSDLWARRGREQFF. This sequence joins TRBV6-1 and TRBJ2-1; possibly TRBD2 for D (6 bases). V lost 3 bases and J 10 bases, leaving 22 bases between the germline ends. There are 16 residues in the CDR3. Germline CDR1 and CDR2: MNHNS and SASEGT.

The rearrangement uses TRBV3-1 (or the pseudogene TRBV3-2) and TRBJ2-3; 9 bases map to TRBD2. Per the germline V gene, CDR1 is LGHDT and CDR2 is YNNKEL (reference sequence). The CDR3 totals 15 residues. Trimming took 4 bases from V and 1 from J; bases not matched to a gene: 3. CDR3 coding DNA: TGTGCCAGCAGCCTAGCGGGAGTGGGCACAGATACGCAGTATTTT. This translates into CASSLAGVGTDTQYF.

CDR3 bases: TGTGCCACCCTACAGGGGACTGAAGCTTTCTTT. Translating it yields CATLQGTEAFF. This sequence joins TRBV25-1 and TRBJ1-1, with 7 bases aligning to TRBD1. Germline loops: CDR1 MGHDK, CDR2 SYGVNS. CDR3 length equals 11 residues. The V segment lost 10 bases and the J segment 5 bases; nucleotides outside the gene matches: 4.

This sequence joins TRBV28 and TRBJ1-4; possible D gene TRBD1, 6 bases. This CDR3 is built from 15 residues. Trimming stripped 5 bases from V and 7 bases from J, with 17 bases between. Germline V CDR1 and CDR2: MDHEN, SYDVKM. The CDR3 region is CASSTEGRGGEKLFF. Here the CDR3 DNA reads TGTGCCAGCAGTACCGAGGGCAGGGGTGGTGAAAAACTGTTTTTT.